This T cell receptor beta chain was captured in a study of blood T cell repertoires in COVID-19. Overall study context: Sources were T cells, B-cell-depleted T cells, or PBMCs; the material itself was cDNA or gDNA.

The authors' processing: The authors estimated nucleated cell counts from reference gene primer amplification. Generated by immunoSEQ multiplex PCR, the TCRdb table keeps only in-frame clones and is missing some. The V and J calls and the clone size are those of that table, but D and trimming were determined from the DNA. The data show about 270,000 clones, 83% seen once. CDR1 and CDR2 from the germline V gene are MRHNA and SNTAGT. The CDR3 contains 16 residues. The J segment lost 4 bases and the V segment lost 3 bases, leaving 6 bases of the junction unmatched. The rearrangement links TRBV6-4 to TRBJ2-1; 10 bases align to TRBD2. The sample comprised peripheral blood. The sequence was obtained from a woman between 45 and 60 years old who had recovered from COVID-19. The CDR3 bases are TGTGCCAGCAGTGAGTCTGCTAGCGGGGGTTACAATGAGCAGTTCTTC. Its protein is CASSESASGGYNEQFF.